Detailed here is one TCR beta chain. The CDR3 spans 15 residues. CDR1 is SGHKS, CDR2 YYEKEE, per germline (reference sequence). With V trimmed by 3 bases and J by 2 bases, 3 bases remained unmatched. Under the authors' procedure: Quantification of nucleated cells was approximated via reference gene primer amplification. Clones were read by immunoSEQ multiplex PCR, and TCRdb kept only the in-frame ones, dropping some. That table supplies the V and J calls and clone size; D and trimming were determined from the DNA. The sample consists of approximately 40,000 clones, around 86% of them appearing once. This sample is part of a study of blood T cell repertoires in COVID-19. About the study: Specimens from acute and convalescent COVID-19 originated in the United States, Italy and Spain.

The V call is TRBV5-5, the J call TRBJ1-5; 9 nucleotides align to TRBD1. The sample was peripheral blood. The sequence was collected from a human donor in a cohort sampled during active COVID-19. CDR3 in amino acids: CASSWGQGGNQPQHF. CDR3 sequence (DNA): TGTGCCAGCAGCTGGGGACAGGGTGGCAATCAGCCCCAGCATTTT.